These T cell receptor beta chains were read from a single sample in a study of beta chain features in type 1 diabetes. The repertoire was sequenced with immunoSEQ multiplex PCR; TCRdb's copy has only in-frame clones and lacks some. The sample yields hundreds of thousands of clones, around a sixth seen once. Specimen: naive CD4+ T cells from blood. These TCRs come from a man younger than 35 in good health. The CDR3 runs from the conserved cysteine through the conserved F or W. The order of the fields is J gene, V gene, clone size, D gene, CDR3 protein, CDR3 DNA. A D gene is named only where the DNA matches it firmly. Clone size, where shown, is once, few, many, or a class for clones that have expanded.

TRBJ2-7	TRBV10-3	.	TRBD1	CAISVGQGADYEQYF	TGTGCCATCAGTGTCGGACAGGGGGCCGACTACGAGCAGTACTTC
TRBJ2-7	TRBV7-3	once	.	CASAGGDSPLIEQYF	TGTGCCAGCGCCGGAGGGGACAGTCCCTTAATAGAGCAGTACTTC
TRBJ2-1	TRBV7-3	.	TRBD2	CASSRTSGRNEQFF	TGTGCCAGCAGCCGGACTAGCGGGAGGAATGAGCAGTTCTTC
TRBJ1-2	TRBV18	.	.	CASSPGIYGYTF	TGTGCCAGCTCACCGGGGATCTATGGCTACACCTTC
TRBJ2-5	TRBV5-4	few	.	CASSLATRETQYF	TGTGCCAGCAGCTTGGCCACCCGGGAGACCCAGTACTTC
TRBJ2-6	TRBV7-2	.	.	CASSLDSGANVLTF	TGTGCCAGCAGCTTAGATTCTGGGGCCAACGTCCTGACTTTC
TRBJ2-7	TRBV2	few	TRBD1	CASSEGTGGNF	TGTGCCAGCAGTGAAGGGACAGGCGGCAACTTC
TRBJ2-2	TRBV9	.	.	CASSTPKQGNTGELFF	TGTGCCAGCAGCACCCCCAAACAGGGTAACACCGGGGAGCTGTTTTTT
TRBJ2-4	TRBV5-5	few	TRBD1	CASSTTGGWDIQYF	TGTGCCAGCAGCACGACAGGGGGCTGGGACATTCAGTACTTC
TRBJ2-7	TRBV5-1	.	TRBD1	CASSPRRWTGLNEQYF	TGCGCCAGCAGCCCACGACGGTGGACAGGGCTCAACGAGCAGTACTTC
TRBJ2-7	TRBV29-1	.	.	CSVVLAGGAYEQYF	TGCAGCGTTGTCTTGGCAGGCGGGGCCTACGAGCAGTACTTC
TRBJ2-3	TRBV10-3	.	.	CAIGSLSTDTQYF	TGTGCCATAGGGTCCTTAAGCACAGATACGCAGTATTTT
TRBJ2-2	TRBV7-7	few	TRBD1	CASSQDRAGTGELFF	TGTGCTAGCAGTCAAGACAGGGCTGGGACCGGGGAGCTGTTTTTT
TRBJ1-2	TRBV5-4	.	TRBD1	CASSLAGQGQNYGYTF	TGTGCCAGCAGCTTGGCCGGACAGGGGCAAAACTATGGCTACACCTTC
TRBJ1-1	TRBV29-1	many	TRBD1	CSARTGENTEAFF	TGCAGCGCCAGGACAGGCGAGAACACTGAAGCTTTCTTT
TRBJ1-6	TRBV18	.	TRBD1	CASSPGTAKDSPLHF	TGTGCCAGCTCACCCGGGACAGCCAAGGATTCACCCCTCCACTTT
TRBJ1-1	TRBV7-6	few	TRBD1	CASTRQGRNTEAFF	TGTGCCAGCACCCGACAGGGGCGGAACACTGAAGCTTTCTTT
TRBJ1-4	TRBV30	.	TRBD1	CAFPTWGQGNEKLFF	TGTGCCTTCCCTACCTGGGGACAGGGGAATGAAAAACTGTTTTTT
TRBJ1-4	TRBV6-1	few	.	CAISEPPHRQGTREKLFF	TGTGCCATCAGTGAGCCCCCCCATAGACAAGGGACTAGAGAAAAACTGTTTTTT
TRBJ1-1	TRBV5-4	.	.	CASSLDRASRGAFF	TGTGCCAGCAGCTTGGACAGGGCCTCCAGAGGGGCTTTCTTT
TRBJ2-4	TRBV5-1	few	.	CASSLIGDKNIQYF	TGCGCCAGCAGCTTGATCGGGGATAAAAACATTCAGTACTTC
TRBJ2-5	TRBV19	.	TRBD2	CASSIGGASGGQETQYF	TGTGCCAGTAGTATAGGAGGGGCTAGCGGGGGCCAAGAGACCCAGTACTTC
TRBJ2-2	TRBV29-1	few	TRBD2	CSVGASGGTGELFF	TGCAGCGTTGGGGCTAGCGGGGGTACCGGGGAGCTGTTTTTT
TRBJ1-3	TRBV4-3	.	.	CASSPSIDGNTIYF	TGCGCCAGCAGCCCAAGTATTGATGGAAACACCATATATTTT
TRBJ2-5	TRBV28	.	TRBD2	CASSFSPGLAGEGTQYF	TGTGCCAGCAGTTTCTCCCCGGGACTAGCGGGAGAAGGGACCCAGTACTTC
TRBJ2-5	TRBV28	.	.	CASMNDRTGGETQYF	TGTGCCAGCATGAACGACCGGACGGGCGGCGAGACCCAGTACTTC
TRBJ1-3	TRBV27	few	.	CASSLRLSGNTIYF	TGTGCCAGCAGTTTACGACTCTCTGGAAACACCATATATTTT
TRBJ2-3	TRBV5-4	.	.	CASILDPEAARTDTQYF	TGTGCCAGCATCCTGGACCCTGAAGCCGCCAGGACAGATACGCAGTATTTT
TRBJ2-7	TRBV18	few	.	CASSRGTAVYEQYF	TGTGCCAGCTCACGAGGGACGGCCGTCTACGAGCAGTACTTC
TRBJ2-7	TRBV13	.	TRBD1	CASSARDRTIYEQYF	TGTGCCAGCAGCGCGAGGGACAGAACAATTTACGAGCAGTACTTC
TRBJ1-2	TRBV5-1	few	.	CASSLVGRGANYGYTF	TGCGCCAGCAGCTTGGTGGGCAGGGGCGCTAACTATGGCTACACCTTC
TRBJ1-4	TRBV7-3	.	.	CASSLTGTANEKLFF	TGTGCCAGCAGCTTAACGGGGACTGCCAATGAAAAACTGTTTTTT
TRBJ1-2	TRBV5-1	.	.	CASSWTSTEVYGYTF	TGCGCCAGCAGCTGGACTTCGACAGAAGTCTATGGCTACACCTTC
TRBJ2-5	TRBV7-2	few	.	CASSPRRPPVEQYF	TGTGCCAGCAGCCCAAGGCGGCCCCCCGTGGAGCAGTACTTC
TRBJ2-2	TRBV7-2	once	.	CASSTFRELFF	TGTGCCAGCAGCACCTTCCGGGAGCTGTTTTTT
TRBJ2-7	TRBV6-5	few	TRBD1	CASTIDRGRYEQYF	TGTGCCAGCACCATTGACAGGGGAAGGTACGAGCAGTACTTC
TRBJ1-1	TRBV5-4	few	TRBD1	CASSTGQGAGTEAFF	TGTGCCAGCAGCACGGGACAGGGGGCTGGCACTGAAGCTTTCTTT
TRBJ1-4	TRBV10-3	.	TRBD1	CATSGTGTEKLFF	TGTGCCACATCCGGGACAGGGACTGAAAAACTGTTTTTT
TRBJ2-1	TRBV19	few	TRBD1	CASDRGQVYNEQFF	TGTGCCAGTGACCGGGGACAGGTCTACAATGAGCAGTTCTTC
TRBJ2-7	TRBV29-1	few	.	CSVATDTYEQYF	TGCAGCGTTGCTACAGACACCTACGAGCAGTACTTC
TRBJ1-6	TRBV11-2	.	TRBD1	CASSLSATGASPLHF	TGTGCCAGCAGCTTATCCGCGACAGGGGCTTCACCCCTCCACTTT
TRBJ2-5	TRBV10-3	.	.	CAISAQGETQYF	TGTGCCATCAGTGCCCAGGGAGAGACCCAGTACTTC
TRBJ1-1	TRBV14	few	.	CASSQVRGSAFF	TGTGCCAGCAGCCAAGTTCGGGGCTCGGCTTTCTTT
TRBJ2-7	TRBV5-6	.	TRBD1	CASRTGSYEQYF	TGTGCCAGCAGGACAGGGTCCTACGAGCAGTACTTC
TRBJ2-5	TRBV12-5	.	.	CASGRKGRETQYF	TGTGCTAGTGGGCGAAAGGGACGAGAGACCCAGTACTTC
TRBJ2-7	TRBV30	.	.	CAWSVKGNNYEQYF	TGTGCCTGGAGTGTTAAGGGAAACAACTACGAGCAGTACTTC
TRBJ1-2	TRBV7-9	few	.	CASSLVRDGYTF	TGTGCCAGCAGCTTAGTGAGGGATGGCTACACCTTC